These T cell receptor beta chains were read from a single sample in a study of radiotherapy plus CTLA-4 blockade in lung cancer. Using immunoSEQ multiplex PCR, the repertoire was profiled, and TCRdb retains in-frame clones only, with some absent. The sample shows 9,500 to 15,000 clones, roughly four fifths of them seen only once. Here the sequenced sample was peripheral blood, taken from a patient treated with radiotherapy plus ipilimumab. The receptors derive from a human donor with non-small cell lung cancer that progressed on radiotherapy plus ipilimumab. Both conserved end residues are part of each CDR3. Each record gives: V gene, clone size, D gene, J gene, CDR3 protein, CDR3 DNA. D genes are given only for firm matches. Expanded clones get a size class; other rows say once, few or many, or leave the size out.

>TRBV6-5|once|NA|TRBJ2-7
CASSYRRTESYEQYF
TGTGCCAGCAGTTACCGGAGGACGGAGTCCTACGAGCAGTACTTC
>TRBV10-3|NA|TRBD1|TRBJ1-2
CAISESTGRPGQGSYTF
TGTGCCATCAGTGAGTCGACCGGGCGACCGGGACAGGGGAGCTACACCTTC
>TRBV29-1|NA|TRBD1|TRBJ1-2
CSVEQTPGTGGGYTF
TGCAGCGTTGAACAGACTCCCGGGACAGGGGGTGGCTACACCTTC
>TRBV28|NA|NA|TRBJ1-1
CASRGRLEAFF
TGTGCCAGCAGGGGTCGCCTCGAGGCTTTCTTT
>TRBV4-1|NA|NA|TRBJ1-1
CASSQPLTWAPNTEAFF
TGCGCCAGCAGCCAGCCCCTCACGTGGGCACCCAACACTGAAGCTTTCTTT
>TRBV19|NA|NA|TRBJ1-1
CASSADGITEAFF
TGTGCCAGTAGCGCCGACGGGATCACTGAAGCTTTCTTT
>TRBV29-1|NA|TRBD1|TRBJ2-5
CSVAGQEFQETQYF
TGCAGCGTTGCGGGACAGGAATTCCAAGAGACCCAGTACTTC
>TRBV10-3|NA|NA|TRBJ1-2
CAIKGRNYGYTF
TGTGCCATAAAGGGACGGAACTATGGCTACACCTTC
>TRBV18|NA|TRBD1|TRBJ2-5
CASSPTWTGEETQYF
TGTGCCAGCTCACCGACCTGGACAGGGGAAGAGACCCAGTACTTC
>TRBV2|NA|NA|TRBJ2-7
CASSGSGRYEQYF
TGTGCCAGCAGTGGTTCGGGTCGCTACGAGCAGTACTTC
>TRBV19|NA|TRBD1|TRBJ1-6
CASSIVTVWDRDNSPLHF
TGTGCCAGTAGTATAGTAACCGTTTGGGACAGGGATAATTCACCCCTCCACTTT
>TRBV7-9|few|NA|TRBJ2-1
CASSSWRASSYNEQFF
TGTGCCAGCAGCTCGTGGAGAGCCAGCTCCTACAATGAGCAGTTCTTC
>TRBV6-5|NA|TRBD1|TRBJ2-3
CASRPRGLGTDTQYF
TGTGCCAGCAGACCGAGGGGGCTTGGCACAGATACGCAGTATTTT
>TRBV9|NA|NA|TRBJ2-7
CASSVGQAFYEQYF
TGTGCCAGCAGCGTAGGACAGGCGTTCTACGAGCAGTACTTC
>TRBV4-2|NA|NA|TRBJ1-4
CASSQDEGGPEKLFF
TGTGCCAGCAGCCAAGATGAGGGCGGACCAGAAAAACTGTTTTTT
>TRBV7-6|NA|TRBD1|TRBJ2-3
CASSLAGQGVADTQYF
TGTGCCAGCAGCTTAGCCGGGCAGGGGGTTGCAGATACGCAGTATTTT
>TRBV5-4|NA|TRBD1|TRBJ1-5
CASSSDRGGEPQHF
TGTGCCAGCAGCTCAGACAGGGGAGGGGAACCCCAGCATTTT
>TRBV9|NA|NA|TRBJ2-5
CASSPRPSQETQYF
TGTGCCAGCAGCCCCCGGCCCTCCCAAGAGACCCAGTACTTC
>TRBV29-1|NA|NA|TRBJ1-1
CSVTRLAEAFF
TGCAGCGTTACGAGGCTAGCTGAAGCTTTCTTT
>TRBV18|NA|TRBD2|TRBJ2-2
CASSPLVVAGSGELFF
TGTGCCAGCTCACCCCTCGTGGTAGCGGGCAGCGGGGAGCTGTTTTTT
>TRBV7-3|once|NA|TRBJ1-1
CASSLTGTTEAFF
TGTGCCAGCAGCTTGACAGGTACCACTGAAGCTTTCTTT
>TRBV19|NA|TRBD2|TRBJ2-5
CASSAPFLAGGETQYF
TGTGCCAGTAGTGCCCCGTTCCTAGCGGGGGGAGAGACCCAGTACTTC
>TRBV6-5|NA|TRBD1|TRBJ2-3
CASNPTGGTTDTQYF
TGTGCCAGCAACCCGACAGGGGGCACGACAGATACGCAGTATTTT
>TRBV7-2|NA|TRBD1|TRBJ1-2
CASSLGGQGIGHGYTF
TGTGCCAGCAGCTTAGGGGGACAGGGGATTGGCCATGGCTACACCTTC
>TRBV21-1|large|NA|TRBJ1-5
CASSKGGGNQPQHF
TGTGCCAGCAGCAAAGGTGGGGGGAATCAGCCCCAGCATTTT
>TRBV10-3|NA|TRBD1|TRBJ2-2
CAISEQFRDRQGGELFF
TGTGCCATCAGTGAGCAGTTTCGGGACAGACAAGGGGGGGAGCTGTTTTTT
>TRBV10-3|NA|NA|TRBJ2-3
CACRGPDTDTQYF
TGTGCCTGCCGGGGGCCTGACACAGATACGCAGTATTTT
>TRBV6-4|few|NA|TRBJ1-1
CASSPYLNTEAFF
TGTGCCAGCAGTCCTTATTTGAACACTGAAGCTTTCTTT
>TRBV7-2|NA|NA|TRBJ1-4
CASSLQINEKLFF
TGTGCCAGCAGCTTACAGATTAATGAAAAACTGTTTTTT
>TRBV7-8|NA|TRBD1|TRBJ2-7
CASSKDRASYEQYF
TGTGCCAGCAGTAAGGACAGGGCCTCCTACGAGCAGTACTTC
>TRBV14|NA|NA|TRBJ1-3
CASSQELNLSGNTIYF
TGTGCCAGCAGCCAAGAACTGAACCTCTCTGGAAACACCATATATTTT
>TRBV19|NA|NA|TRBJ2-3
CASTPSQPDTQYF
TGTGCCAGTACCCCGAGTCAGCCAGATACGCAGTATTTT
>TRBV29-1|few|NA|TRBJ2-3
CSVEDGSDTQYF
TGCAGCGTTGAAGACGGGTCAGATACGCAGTATTTT
>TRBV7-9|NA|TRBD1|TRBJ2-7
CASSPPSGDRDGYEQYF
TGTGCCAGCAGCCCCCCGTCCGGGGACAGGGACGGCTACGAGCAGTACTTC
>TRBV11-3|NA|TRBD1|TRBJ2-1
CASSLVGTDNNEQFF
TGTGCCAGCAGCTTAGTAGGGACAGATAACAATGAGCAGTTCTTC
>TRBV2|NA|TRBD2|TRBJ2-5
CASRGTSGETQYF
TGTGCCAGCAGAGGGACTAGCGGGGAGACCCAGTACTTC
>TRBV2|once|NA|TRBJ2-5
CASSPKETQYF
TGTGCCAGCAGTCCTAAAGAGACCCAGTACTTC
>TRBV6-6|NA|NA|TRBJ1-5
CASSYTLYQPQHF
TGTGCCAGCAGTTACACACTCTATCAGCCCCAGCATTTT
>TRBV6-1|NA|NA|TRBJ2-3
CASSENEDTQYF
TGTGCCAGCAGTGAAAATGAGGATACGCAGTATTTT
>TRBV25-1|NA|TRBD1|TRBJ2-3
CASSEFTGGADTQYF
TGTGCCAGCAGTGAATTTACAGGGGGCGCAGATACGCAGTATTTT
>TRBV2|NA|TRBD2|TRBJ2-7
CASTTSGGTYEQYF
TGTGCCAGCACTACTAGCGGGGGGACCTACGAGCAGTACTTC
>TRBV5-1|NA|NA|TRBJ1-1
CASSPAAANTEAFF
TGCGCCAGCAGCCCCGCGGCCGCGAACACTGAAGCTTTCTTT
>TRBV9|NA|NA|TRBJ1-3
CASSPGLSGNTIYF
TGTGCCAGCAGCCCAGGGCTTTCCGGAAACACCATATATTTT
>TRBV13|NA|NA|TRBJ1-3
CASSPAAAYSGNTIYF
TGTGCCAGCAGCCCCGCGGCGGCGTACTCTGGAAACACCATATATTTT
>TRBV7-2|NA|NA|TRBJ2-1
CASREVNEQFF
TGTGCCAGCAGGGAGGTCAATGAGCAGTTCTTC
>TRBV4-2|NA|NA|TRBJ2-5
CASSPQFGTQETQYF
TGTGCCAGCAGCCCCCAGTTTGGCACCCAAGAGACCCAGTACTTC
>TRBV5-6|few|NA|TRBJ2-5
CASSFQRTPGGGMETQYF
TGTGCCAGCAGCTTCCAAAGGACACCGGGCGGGGGCATGGAGACCCAGTACTTC
>TRBV14|NA|NA|TRBJ2-7
CASGGGTYEQYF
TGTGCCAGCGGGGGCGGTACCTACGAGCAGTACTTC
>TRBV5-4|NA|NA|TRBJ2-5
CASSVGTVGETQYF
TGTGCCAGCAGCGTTGGCACGGTGGGAGAGACCCAGTACTTC
>TRBV7-8|few|NA|TRBJ1-2
CASSQIGGGKTGYTF
TGTGCCAGCAGCCAAATCGGTGGGGGGAAAACTGGCTACACCTTC
>TRBV9|NA|NA|TRBJ1-1
CASSPFSGDTEAFF
TGTGCCAGCAGCCCGTTTTCAGGGGACACTGAAGCTTTCTTT
>TRBV7-2|NA|NA|TRBJ2-3
CASSFGVGLTDTRYF
TGTGCCAGCAGCTTCGGGGTAGGCCTCACAGATACGCGGTATTTT
>TRBV11-3|NA|TRBD1|TRBJ2-7
CASSPGQGAYEQYF
TGTGCCAGCAGCCCAGGACAGGGGGCCTACGAGCAGTACTTC
>TRBV15|once|NA|TRBJ1-1
CATSRDPIIQYTEAFF
TGTGCCACCAGCAGAGACCCTATCATACAGTACACTGAAGCTTTCTTT